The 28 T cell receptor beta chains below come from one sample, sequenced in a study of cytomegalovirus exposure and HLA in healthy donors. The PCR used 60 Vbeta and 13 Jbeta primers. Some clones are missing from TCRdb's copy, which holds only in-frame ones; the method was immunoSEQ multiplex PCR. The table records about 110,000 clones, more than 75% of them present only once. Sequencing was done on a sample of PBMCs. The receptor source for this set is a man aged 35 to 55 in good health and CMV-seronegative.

The CDR3 nucleotides read TGCGCCACTTCAACCGGGACAGGGAACTACGAGCAGTACTTC. Translated, it gives CATSTGTGNYEQYF. The chain uses TRBV5-1 and TRBJ2-7, with 9 nucleotides matching TRBD1. This CDR3 has 14 residues. V lost 9 bases to trimming and J lost 3 bases; unmatched junction nucleotides: 10. Looked up from germline, CDR1 is SGHRS and CDR2 is YFSETQ. Filled out from reference TRBV5-1 and TRBJ2-7, the complete variable domain reads KAGVTQTPRYLIKTRGQQVTLSCSPISGHRSVSWYQQTPGQGLQFLFEYFSETQRNKGNFPGRFSGRQFSNSRSEMNVSTLELGDSALYLCATSTGTGNYEQYFGPGTRLTVT.

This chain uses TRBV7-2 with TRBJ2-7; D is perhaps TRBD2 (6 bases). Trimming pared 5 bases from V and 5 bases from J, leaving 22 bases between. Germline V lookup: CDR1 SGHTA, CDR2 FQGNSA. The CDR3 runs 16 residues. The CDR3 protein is CASSLSGGGKRDEQYF. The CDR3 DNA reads TGTGCCAGCAGCCTTAGTGGAGGAGGGAAGAGGGACGAGCAGTACTTC.

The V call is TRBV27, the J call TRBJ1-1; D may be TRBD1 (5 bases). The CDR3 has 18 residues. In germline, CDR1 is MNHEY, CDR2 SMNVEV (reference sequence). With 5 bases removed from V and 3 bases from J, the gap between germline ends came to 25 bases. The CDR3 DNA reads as TGTGCCAGCAGTCCACCATCTGGAGGGGAAACTATGCACACTGAAGCTTTCTTT. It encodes CASSPPSGGETMHTEAFF.

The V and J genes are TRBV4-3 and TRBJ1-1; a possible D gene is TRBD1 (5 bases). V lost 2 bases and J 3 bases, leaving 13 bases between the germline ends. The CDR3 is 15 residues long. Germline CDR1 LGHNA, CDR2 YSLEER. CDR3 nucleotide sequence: TGCGCCAGCAGCCAAAGGTTGACAGAGTACACTGAAGCTTTCTTT. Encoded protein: CASSQRLTEYTEAFF.

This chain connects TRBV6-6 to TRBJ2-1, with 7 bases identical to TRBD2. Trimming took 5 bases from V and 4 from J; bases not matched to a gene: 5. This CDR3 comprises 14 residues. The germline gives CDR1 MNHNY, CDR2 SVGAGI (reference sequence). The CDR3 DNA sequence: TGTGCCAGCAGTCCCGGGACTACTTACAATGAGCAGTTCTTC. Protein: CASSPGTTYNEQFF.

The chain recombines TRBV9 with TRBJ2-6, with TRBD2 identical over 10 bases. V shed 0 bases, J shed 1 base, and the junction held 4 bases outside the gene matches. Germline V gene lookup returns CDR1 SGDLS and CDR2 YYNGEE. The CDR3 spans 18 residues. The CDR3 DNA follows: TGTGCCAGCAGCGTAGATGCTAGCGGGGGATCTGGGGCCAACGTCCTGACTTTC. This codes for CASSVDASGGSGANVLTF.

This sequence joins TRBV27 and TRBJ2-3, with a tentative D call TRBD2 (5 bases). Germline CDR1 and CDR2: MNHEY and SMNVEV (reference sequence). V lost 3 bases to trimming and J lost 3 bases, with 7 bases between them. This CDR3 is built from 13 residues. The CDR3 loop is CASSFGGTDTQYF. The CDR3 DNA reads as TGTGCCAGCAGTTTCGGCGGGACAGATACGCAGTATTTT.

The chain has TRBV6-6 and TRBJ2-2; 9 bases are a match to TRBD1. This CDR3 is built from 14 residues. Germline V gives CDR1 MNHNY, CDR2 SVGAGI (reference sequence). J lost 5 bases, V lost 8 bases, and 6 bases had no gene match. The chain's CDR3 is CASLGQGKTGELFF. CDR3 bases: TGTGCCAGCTTAGGACAGGGGAAAACCGGGGAGCTGTTTTTT.

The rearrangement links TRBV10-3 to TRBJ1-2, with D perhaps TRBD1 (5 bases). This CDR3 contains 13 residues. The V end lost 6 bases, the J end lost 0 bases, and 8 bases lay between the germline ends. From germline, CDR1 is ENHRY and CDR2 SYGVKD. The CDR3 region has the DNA TGTGCCATCAGCGACAGAACTAACTATGGCTACACCTTC. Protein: CAISDRTNYGYTF.

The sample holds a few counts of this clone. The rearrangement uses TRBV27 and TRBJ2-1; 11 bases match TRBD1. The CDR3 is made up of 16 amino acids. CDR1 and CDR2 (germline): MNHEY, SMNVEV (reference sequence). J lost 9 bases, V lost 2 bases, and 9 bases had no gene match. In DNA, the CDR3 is TGTGCCAGCAGTTTAGGGGCGAGGACAGGGGGCCGTGAGCAGTTCTTC. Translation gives CASSLGARTGGREQFF.

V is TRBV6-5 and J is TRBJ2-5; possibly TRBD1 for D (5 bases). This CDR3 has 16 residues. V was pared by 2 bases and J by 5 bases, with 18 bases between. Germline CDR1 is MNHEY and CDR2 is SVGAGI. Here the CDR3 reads CASSYAAQASPETQYF. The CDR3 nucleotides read TGTGCCAGCAGTTACGCGGCACAGGCCTCACCTGAGACCCAGTACTTC.

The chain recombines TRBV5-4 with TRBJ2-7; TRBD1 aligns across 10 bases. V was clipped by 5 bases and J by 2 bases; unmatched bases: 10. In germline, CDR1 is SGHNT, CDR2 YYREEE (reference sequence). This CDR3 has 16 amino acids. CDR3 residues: CASSHPGQGRTYEQYF. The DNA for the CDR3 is TGTGCCAGCAGTCACCCGGGACAGGGGAGAACCTACGAGCAGTACTTC.

This chain's CDR3 is CASSPDAGGYEQYF. The CDR3 DNA is TGTGCCAGCTCACCAGATGCCGGGGGGTACGAGCAGTACTTC. The rearrangement links TRBV18 to TRBJ2-7, with 7 bases identical to TRBD2. J lost 4 bases, V lost 2 bases, and 5 bases had no gene match. The CDR3 length is 14 residues. Germline assignment: CDR1 KGHSH and CDR2 LQKENI.

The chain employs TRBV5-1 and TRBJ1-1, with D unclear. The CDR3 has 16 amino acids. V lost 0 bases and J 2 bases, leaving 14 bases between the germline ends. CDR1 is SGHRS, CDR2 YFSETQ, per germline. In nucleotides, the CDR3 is TGCGCCAGCAGCTTGGCCCCTACCCCCCTAAACACTGAAGCTTTCTTT. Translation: CASSLAPTPLNTEAFF. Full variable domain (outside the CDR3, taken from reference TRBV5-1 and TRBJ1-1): KAGVTQTPRYLIKTRGQQVTLSCSPISGHRSVSWYQQTPGQGLQFLFEYFSETQRNKGNFPGRFSGRQFSNSRSEMNVSTLELGDSALYLCASSLAPTPLNTEAFFGQGTRLTVV.

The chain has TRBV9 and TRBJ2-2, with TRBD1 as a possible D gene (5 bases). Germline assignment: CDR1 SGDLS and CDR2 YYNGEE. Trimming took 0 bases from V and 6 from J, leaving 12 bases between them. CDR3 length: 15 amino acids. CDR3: CASSVGPGQAGELFF. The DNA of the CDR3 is TGTGCCAGCAGCGTAGGTCCAGGGCAGGCCGGGGAGCTGTTTTTT.

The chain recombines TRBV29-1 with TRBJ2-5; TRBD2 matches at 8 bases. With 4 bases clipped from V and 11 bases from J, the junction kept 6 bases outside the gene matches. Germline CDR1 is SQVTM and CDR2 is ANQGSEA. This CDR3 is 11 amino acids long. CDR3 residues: CSVVVAGPQYF. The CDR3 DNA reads TGCAGCGTTGTGGTAGCGGGGCCTCAGTACTTC. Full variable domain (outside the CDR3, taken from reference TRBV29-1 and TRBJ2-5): SAVISQKPSRDICQRGTSLTIQCQVDSQVTMMFWYRQQPGQSLTLIATANQGSEATYESGFVIDKFPISRPNLTFSTLTVSNMSPEDSSIYLCSVVVAGPQYFGPGTRLLVL.

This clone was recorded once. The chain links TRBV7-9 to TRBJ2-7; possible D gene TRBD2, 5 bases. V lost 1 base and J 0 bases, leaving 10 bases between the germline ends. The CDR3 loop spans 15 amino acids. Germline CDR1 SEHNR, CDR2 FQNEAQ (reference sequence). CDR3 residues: CASSLGGWSSYEQYF. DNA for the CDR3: TGTGCCAGCAGCTTAGGAGGGTGGAGCTCCTACGAGCAGTACTTC.

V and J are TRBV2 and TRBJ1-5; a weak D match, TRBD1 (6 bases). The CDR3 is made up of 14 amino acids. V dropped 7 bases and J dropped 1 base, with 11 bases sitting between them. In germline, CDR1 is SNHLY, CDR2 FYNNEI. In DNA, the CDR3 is TGTGCCAGCAAGGGGGAACAGAGCAATCAGCCCCAGCATTTT. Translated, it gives CASKGEQSNQPQHF.

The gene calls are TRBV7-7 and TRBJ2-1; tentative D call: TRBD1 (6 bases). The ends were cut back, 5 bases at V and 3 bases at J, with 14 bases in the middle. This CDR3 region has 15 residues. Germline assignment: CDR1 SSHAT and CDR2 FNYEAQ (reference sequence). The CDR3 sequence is CASSKEQGIYNEQFF. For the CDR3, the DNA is TGTGCCAGCAGCAAGGAACAGGGTATCTACAATGAGCAGTTCTTC. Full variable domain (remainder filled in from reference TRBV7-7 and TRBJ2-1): GAGVSQSPRYKVTKRGQDVTLRCDPISSHATLYWYQQALGQGPEFLTYFNYEAQPDKSGLPSDRFSAERPEGSISTLTIQRTEQRDSAMYRCASSKEQGIYNEQFFGPGTRLTVL.

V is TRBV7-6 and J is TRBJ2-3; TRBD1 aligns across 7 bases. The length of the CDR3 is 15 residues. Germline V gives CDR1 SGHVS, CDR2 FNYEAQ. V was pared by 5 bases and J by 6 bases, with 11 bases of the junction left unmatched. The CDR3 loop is CASSPRDSWADTQYF. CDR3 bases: TGTGCCAGCAGCCCTCGGGACAGTTGGGCGGATACGCAGTATTTT.

CDR3 DNA: TGTGCCAGCAGCTTAGGAAGCCAAGCGGACACTGAAGCTTTCTTT. It is translated as CASSLGSQADTEAFF. The chain carries TRBV11-2 and TRBJ1-1; D is undetermined. Trimming left V 1 base short and J 3 bases short, with 12 bases between. Germline V gives CDR1 SGHAT, CDR2 FQNNGV. The CDR3 length is 15 residues.

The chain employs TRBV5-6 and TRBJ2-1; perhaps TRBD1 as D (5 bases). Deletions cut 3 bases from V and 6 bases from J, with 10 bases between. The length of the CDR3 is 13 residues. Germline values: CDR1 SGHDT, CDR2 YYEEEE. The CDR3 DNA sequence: TGTGCCAGCAGCTCGCAGGGTTTCAATGAGCAGTTCTTC. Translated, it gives CASSSQGFNEQFF.

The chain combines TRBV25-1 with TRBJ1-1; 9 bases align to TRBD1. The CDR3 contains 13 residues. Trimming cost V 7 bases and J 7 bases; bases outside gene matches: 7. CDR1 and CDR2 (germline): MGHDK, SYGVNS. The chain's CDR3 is CASTRTGVREAFF. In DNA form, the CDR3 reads TGTGCCAGCACCAGGACAGGGGTCCGTGAAGCTTTCTTT.

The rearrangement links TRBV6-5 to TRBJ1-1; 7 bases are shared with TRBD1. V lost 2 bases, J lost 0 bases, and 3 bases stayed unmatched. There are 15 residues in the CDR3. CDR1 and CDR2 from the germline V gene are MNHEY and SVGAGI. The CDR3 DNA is TGTGCCAGCAGTTACGGACAGGTTTTGAACACTGAAGCTTTCTTT. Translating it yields CASSYGQVLNTEAFF.

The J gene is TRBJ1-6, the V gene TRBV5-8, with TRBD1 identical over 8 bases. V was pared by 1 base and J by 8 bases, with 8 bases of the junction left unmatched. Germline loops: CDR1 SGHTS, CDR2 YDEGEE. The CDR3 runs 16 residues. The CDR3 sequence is CASSLRLAGGYSPLHF. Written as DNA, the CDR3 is TGTGCCAGCAGCTTGAGACTGGCAGGGGGCTATTCACCCCTCCACTTT.

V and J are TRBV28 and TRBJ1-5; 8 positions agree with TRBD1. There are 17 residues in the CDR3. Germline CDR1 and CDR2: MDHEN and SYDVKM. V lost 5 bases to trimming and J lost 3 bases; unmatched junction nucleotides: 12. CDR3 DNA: TGTGCCAGCAGTCAAAAGACAGGGGCCTTAATCAATCAGCCCCAGCATTTT. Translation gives CASSQKTGALINQPQHF.

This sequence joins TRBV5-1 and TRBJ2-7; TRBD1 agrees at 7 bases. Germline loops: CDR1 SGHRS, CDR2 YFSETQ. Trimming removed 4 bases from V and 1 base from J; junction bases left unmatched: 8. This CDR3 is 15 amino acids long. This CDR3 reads CASSPRGGASYEQYF. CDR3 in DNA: TGCGCCAGCAGCCCCCGAGGGGGCGCTTCCTACGAGCAGTACTTC.

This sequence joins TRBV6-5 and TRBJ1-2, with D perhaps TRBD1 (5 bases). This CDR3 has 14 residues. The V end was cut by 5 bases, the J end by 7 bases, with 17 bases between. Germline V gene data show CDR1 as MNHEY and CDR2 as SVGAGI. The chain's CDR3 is CASSPQRGPGGYTF. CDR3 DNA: TGTGCCAGCAGTCCCCAAAGGGGCCCCGGTGGCTACACCTTC.